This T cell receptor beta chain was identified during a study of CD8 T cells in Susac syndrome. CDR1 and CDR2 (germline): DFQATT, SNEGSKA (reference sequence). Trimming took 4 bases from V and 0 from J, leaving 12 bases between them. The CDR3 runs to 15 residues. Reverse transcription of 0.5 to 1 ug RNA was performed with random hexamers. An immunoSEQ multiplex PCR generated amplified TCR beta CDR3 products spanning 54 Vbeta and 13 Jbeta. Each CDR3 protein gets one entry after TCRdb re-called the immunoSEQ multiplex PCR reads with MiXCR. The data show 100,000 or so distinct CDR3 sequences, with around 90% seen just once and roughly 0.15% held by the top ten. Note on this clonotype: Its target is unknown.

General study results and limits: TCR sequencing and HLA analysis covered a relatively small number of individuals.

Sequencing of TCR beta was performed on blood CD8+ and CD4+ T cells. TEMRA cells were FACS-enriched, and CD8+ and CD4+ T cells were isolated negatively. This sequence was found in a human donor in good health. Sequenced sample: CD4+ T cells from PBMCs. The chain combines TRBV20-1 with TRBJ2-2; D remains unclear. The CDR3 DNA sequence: TGCAGTGCTATTTTCCACCGGGCGAACACCGGGGAGCTGTTTTTT. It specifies CSAIFHRANTGELFF.